A selection of T cell receptor beta chains follows, all from one sample in a study of CD4 T cells in relation to SARS-CoV-2 and coronaviruses. No antigens are known for them. The assay was immunoSEQ multiplex PCR, and TCRdb's table has in-frame clones only and misses some. This table has tens of thousands of clones, about 71% appearing once. Material: CD4+ T cells from PBMCs, cultured in vitro. Every receptor here comes from a human donor in good health. The CDR3 runs from the conserved cysteine through the conserved F or W. Each record gives: V gene, J gene, D gene, CDR3 protein. The D gene is left open where the match is weak.

TRBV10-3	TRBJ2-5	-	CAISDQGQEETQYF
TRBV7-3	TRBJ2-3	-	CASGYGTDTQYF
TRBV3-1/TRBV3-2	TRBJ2-2	TRBD2	CASALTSSELFF
TRBV3-1/TRBV3-2	TRBJ2-2	TRBD2	CASSQYAGGAGNTGELFF
TRBV18	TRBJ2-7	TRBD1	CASSPGTGEQYF
TRBV5-1	TRBJ2-7	-	CASSLAYEQYF
TRBV7-9	TRBJ1-3	-	CASSRGRSGNTIYF
TRBV20-1	TRBJ1-5	TRBD1	CRRTGEQPQHF
TRBV19	TRBJ1-2	TRBD1	CASTNGGPGGYGYTF
TRBV6-5	TRBJ2-4	-	CASSRDRIKNIQYF
TRBV18	TRBJ1-5	-	CASSPIGQSNQPQHF
TRBV27	TRBJ1-3	TRBD1	CASGSTGFGNTIYF
TRBV3-1/TRBV3-2	TRBJ2-5	-	CASSQGFQETQYF
TRBV3-1/TRBV3-2	TRBJ1-5	TRBD1	CASSGQDNQPQHF
TRBV5-4	TRBJ2-5	-	CASSLYGGPLQETQYF
TRBV7-2	TRBJ2-5	-	CASSLGHTGGATQYF
TRBV7-2	TRBJ1-4	TRBD1	CASSSRGQDGEKLFF
TRBV9	TRBJ1-3	-	CASSPAPASGNTIYF
TRBV19	TRBJ2-2	-	CAAGHYTGELFF
TRBV5-8	TRBJ1-5	-	CASSARGGGNQPQHF
TRBV7-2	TRBJ2-3	TRBD2	CASTLEAGGGTDTQYF
TRBV3-1/TRBV3-2	TRBJ1-2	-	CASSQEVAFGYTF
TRBV12-3/TRBV12-4	TRBJ1-5	-	CASSFKGYQPQHF
TRBV5-8	TRBJ1-1	-	CASSLWSGPMANTEAFF
TRBV5-1	TRBJ1-4	-	CASSLDLPGEKLFF
TRBV24-1	TRBJ2-3	TRBD2	CATSDHGLAGDTQYF
TRBV6-5	TRBJ1-6	-	CASSYMGLNSPLHF
TRBV19	TRBJ2-7	TRBD1	CASSIDGTVFYEQYF
TRBV2	TRBJ1-5	-	CASSSRVRENQPQHF
TRBV19	TRBJ1-1	-	CASSPPDSYTEAFF
TRBV19	TRBJ2-1	TRBD2	CASSANLAGGANEQFF
TRBV2	TRBJ2-3	TRBD2	CASSDPGTMEADTQYF
TRBV3-1/TRBV3-2	TRBJ2-1	-	CASMLGGTYNEQFF
TRBV9	TRBJ2-3	TRBD1	CASSPRTGSTDTQYF
TRBV3-1/TRBV3-2	TRBJ2-3	-	CASSQPTPDTQYF
TRBV18	TRBJ1-4	-	CASSPSAGQMMGDEKLFF
TRBV10-3	TRBJ2-7	TRBD2	CASSAGDRLNF
TRBV4-3	TRBJ1-2	TRBD1	CASSQFLGQGSGYTF
TRBV25-1	TRBJ1-4	-	CASSESGFGEKLFF
TRBV5-5	TRBJ1-1	-	CASRSTPNTEAFF
TRBV16	TRBJ2-5	TRBD1	CASSQSRQGSETQYF
TRBV11-2	TRBJ1-3	-	CASSTPRGFSSGNTIYF
TRBV5-1	TRBJ2-2	-	CASSLAVLTTGELFF
TRBV21-1	TRBJ2-3	-	CASSRGVKSTDTQYF
TRBV19	TRBJ2-3	-	CASSRSPDTDTQYF
TRBV6-2/TRBV6-3	TRBJ2-5	-	CASSSPAYGETQYF
TRBV5-6	TRBJ2-5	-	CASSRGPGPEETQYF
TRBV7-8	TRBJ1-1	TRBD1	CASSAGGNQAFF
TRBV7-8	TRBJ2-2	-	CASQFGENTGELFF
TRBV4-1	TRBJ2-1	TRBD2	CASRHASGVNNEQFF
TRBV2	TRBJ2-1	-	CASSESAGFEQFF